This entry lists 5 T cell receptor beta chains sequenced from one sample in a study of OX40 agonist ivuxolimab in advanced cancers. Produced via immunoSEQ multiplex PCR; TCRdb's table is partial and in-frame only. This sample has nearly 65,000 clones, with roughly nine tenths found just once. Sequenced material: CD4+ or CD8+ T cells sorted from blood, taken in a trial of the OX40 agonist ivuxolimab. Receptor source: an adult with an advanced solid tumor such as melanoma, head and neck, liver or kidney cancer.

The chain joins TRBV14 to TRBJ2-1; D may be TRBD2 (5 bases). With 0 bases removed from V and 4 bases from J, the gap between germline ends came to 13 bases. Looked up from germline, CDR1 is SGHDN and CDR2 is FVKESK. The length of the CDR3 is 16 residues. CDR3 loop: CASSQEYGGLYNEQFF. The CDR3 DNA reads TGTGCCAGCAGCCAAGAGTATGGCGGGTTGTACAATGAGCAGTTCTTC.

This clone was seen a single time. J is TRBJ1-2 and V is TRBV6-1; 9 nucleotides align to TRBD1. Germline V gives CDR1 MNHNS, CDR2 SASEGT. The ends lost 6 bases at V and 4 bases at J; junction bases unmatched: 9. This CDR3 spans 15 amino acids. The CDR3 sequence: CASSYAGTGSYGYTF. The CDR3 DNA sequence: TGTGCCAGCAGCTATGCCGGGACAGGGTCCTATGGCTACACCTTC.

The CDR3 region is CASSGSVLAYNEQFF. CDR3 DNA sequence: TGTGCCAGCAGTGGGTCTGTTTTAGCCTACAATGAGCAGTTCTTC. J is TRBJ2-1 and V is TRBV27; D is ambiguous. CDR3 length: 15 residues. Germline-derived CDR1 and CDR2 are MNHEY and SMNVEV (reference sequence). V gave up 5 bases and J gave up 2 bases, with 13 bases separating them.

This clone was seen a handful of times. The J gene is TRBJ2-5, the V gene TRBV25-1; D perhaps matches TRBD1 (5 bases). Germline lookup yields CDR1 MGHDK and CDR2 SYGVNS. The V and J ends lost 7 bases and 4 bases respectively, with 22 bases between them. The CDR3 covers 16 residues. Here the CDR3 reads CASTSAGHPARETQYF. Written as DNA, the CDR3 is TGTGCCAGCACCTCGGCCGGACACCCGGCCAGAGAGACCCAGTACTTC.

The V and J genes are TRBV7-3 and TRBJ2-2, with D maybe TRBD2 (6 bases). Germline V CDR1 and CDR2: SGHTA, FQGTGA. CDR3 length equals 14 residues. V lost 5 bases, J lost 8 bases, and 15 bases lay in between. The CDR3 protein is CASSLQGGLGELFF. In DNA, the CDR3 is TGTGCCAGCAGCCTCCAGGGAGGCCTTGGGGAGCTGTTTTTT.